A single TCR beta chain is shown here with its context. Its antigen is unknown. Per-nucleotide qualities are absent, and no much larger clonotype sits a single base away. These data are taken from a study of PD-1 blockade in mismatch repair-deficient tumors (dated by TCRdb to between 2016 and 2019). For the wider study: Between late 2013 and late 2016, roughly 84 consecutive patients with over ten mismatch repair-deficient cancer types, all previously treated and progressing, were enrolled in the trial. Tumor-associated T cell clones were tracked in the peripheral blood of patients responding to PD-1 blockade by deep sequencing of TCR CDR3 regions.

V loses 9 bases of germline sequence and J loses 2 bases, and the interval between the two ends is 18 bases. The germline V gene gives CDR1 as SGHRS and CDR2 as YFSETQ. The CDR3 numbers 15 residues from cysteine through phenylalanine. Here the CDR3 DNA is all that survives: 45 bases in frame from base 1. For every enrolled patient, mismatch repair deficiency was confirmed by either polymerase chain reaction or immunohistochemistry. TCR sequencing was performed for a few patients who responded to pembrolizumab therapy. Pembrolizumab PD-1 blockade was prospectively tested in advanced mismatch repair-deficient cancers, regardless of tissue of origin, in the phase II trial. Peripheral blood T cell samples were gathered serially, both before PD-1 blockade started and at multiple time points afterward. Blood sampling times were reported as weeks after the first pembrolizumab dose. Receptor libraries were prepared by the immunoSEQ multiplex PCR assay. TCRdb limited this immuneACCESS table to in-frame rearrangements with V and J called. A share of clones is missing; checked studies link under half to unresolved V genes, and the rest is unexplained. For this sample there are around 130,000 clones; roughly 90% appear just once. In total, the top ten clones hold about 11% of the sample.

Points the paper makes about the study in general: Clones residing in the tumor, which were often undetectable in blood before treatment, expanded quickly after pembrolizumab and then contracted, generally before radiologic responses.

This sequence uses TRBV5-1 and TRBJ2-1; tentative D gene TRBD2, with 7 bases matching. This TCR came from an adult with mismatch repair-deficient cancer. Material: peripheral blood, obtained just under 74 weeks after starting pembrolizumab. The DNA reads TGCGCCACCACATGGGGGCTAGCGGCCTACAATGAGCAGTTCTTC. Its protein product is CATTWGLAAYNEQFF.